These 21 T cell receptor beta chains share one sample of origin, sequenced in a study of CD8 T cells in ankylosing spondylitis. Regarding the study as a whole: What seemed typical of ankylosing spondylitis blood was a TCR beta motif built from eight highly homologous variants.

TCRdb itself ran the 5' RACE reads through MiXCR, one entry per CDR3 protein. This table has roughly 700,000 distinct CDR3 sequences, 15% to 20% appearing once. The antigens of these receptors remain unknown. Sequencing input: blood, either unsorted or a sorted T cell fraction (not recorded which). The source is a male donor with ankylosing spondylitis.

The chain couples TRBV6-2 or TRBV6-3 to TRBJ1-1, with 10 bases lining up with TRBD1. CDR1 and CDR2 from the germline V gene are MNHEY and SVGEGT. The CDR3 has 15 residues. V gave up 2 bases and J gave up 4 bases; unmatched junction bases: 4. The CDR3 loop reads CASSYRTGGSTEAFF. CDR3 DNA sequence: TGTGCCAGCAGTTACCGGACAGGGGGAAGCACTGAAGCTTTCTTT.

The chain combines TRBV7-8 with TRBJ2-3, with 8 bases matching TRBD1. V lost 5 bases and J lost 0; bases outside the gene matches: 7. The CDR3 is made up of 16 amino acids. Germline lookup yields CDR1 SGHVS and CDR2 FQNEAQ. This CDR3 is CASSKTDRVSTDTQYF. In nucleotides, the CDR3 is TGTGCCAGCAGCAAGACGGACAGGGTTAGCACAGATACGCAGTATTTT.

This clonotype was picked up a small number of times. The V gene is TRBV20-1, the J gene TRBJ2-1, with D possibly TRBD1 on 5 matching bases. The V and J ends lost 6 bases and 2 bases respectively, with 11 bases between them. Looked up from germline, CDR1 is DFQATT and CDR2 is SNEGSKA (reference sequence). The CDR3 contains 13 residues. The CDR3 here is CSATGEAYNEQFF. CDR3 nucleotides: TGCAGTGCCACAGGTGAGGCCTACAATGAGCAGTTCTTC.

The rearrangement links TRBV29-1 to TRBJ2-1; 8 bases are shared with TRBD2. The J segment lost 5 bases and the V segment lost 5 bases, leaving 11 bases of the junction unmatched. This CDR3 comprises 15 residues. CDR1 is SQVTM, CDR2 ANQGSEA, per germline. The CDR3, as DNA: TGCAGCGTTTTATTTGGCGGGAGGTGGGACAATGAGCAGTTCTTC. Translating gives CSVLFGGRWDNEQFF.

In this sample, this clonotype turned up a few times. The CDR3 region is CASSLASGAPFYGYTF. As DNA, the CDR3 is TGCGCCAGCAGCTTGGCCTCAGGGGCACCTTTCTATGGCTACACCTTC. This chain connects TRBV5-1 to TRBJ1-2; possibly TRBD1 for D (6 bases). The germline V gene encodes CDR1 SGHRS and CDR2 YFSETQ. The CDR3 has 16 residues. The ends were cut back, 0 bases at V and 4 bases at J, with 16 bases in the middle.

The rearrangement uses TRBV6-2 or TRBV6-3 and TRBJ2-4, with TRBD2 identical over 10 bases. Germline trimming cut 2 bases from V and 7 bases from J; bases unmatched to any gene: 8. Germline lookup yields CDR1 MNHEY and CDR2 SVGEGT. The length of the CDR3 is 16 residues. The CDR3 bases are TGTGCCAGCAGTTACCCCTCCCGAGCGGGAGGGAACATTCAGTACTTC. As protein: CASSYPSRAGGNIQYF.

This clonotype came up a few times. The chain employs TRBV7-2 and TRBJ1-2; no definite D call. The V end lost 0 bases, the J end lost 2 bases, and 10 bases lay between the germline ends. CDR3 size: 15 residues. From germline, CDR1 is SGHTA and CDR2 FQGNSA. As DNA, the CDR3 is TGTGCCAGCAGCTTAGCGCTGGTGGGAAACTATGGCTACACCTTC. This gives the protein CASSLALVGNYGYTF.

The chain carries TRBV4-1 and TRBJ2-5; D perhaps matches TRBD1 (6 bases). CDR1 MGHRA and CDR2 YSYEKL come from the germline V gene. Trimming removed 2 bases from V and 0 bases from J, with 13 bases in between. This CDR3 has 16 residues. CDR3 DNA sequence: TGCGCCAGCAGCCAAATAGGTTCAGGGGACCAAGAGACCCAGTACTTC. The encoded protein is CASSQIGSGDQETQYF.

The chain uses TRBV28 and TRBJ2-3; 12 bases fit TRBD2. V lost 2 bases, J lost 4 bases, and 4 bases stayed unmatched. The V gene's germline CDR1 is MDHEN and CDR2 SYDVKM. The CDR3 length is 16 residues. The CDR3 nucleotides read TGTGCCAGCAGTTTACCTAGCGGGAGGGTCTCAGATACGCAGTATTTT. Residues: CASSLPSGRVSDTQYF. The whole variable domain, remainder taken from reference TRBV28 and TRBJ2-3, is DVKVTQSSRYLVKRTGEKVFLECVQDMDHENMFWYRQDPGLGLRLIYFSYDVKMKEKGDIPEGYSVSREKKERFSLILESASTNQTSMYLCASSLPSGRVSDTQYFGPGTRLTVL.

The chain couples TRBV29-1 to TRBJ2-6; D remains unclear. Trimming removed 3 bases from V and 0 bases from J, with 12 bases in between. The CDR3 length is 16 residues. Germline values: CDR1 SQVTM, CDR2 ANQGSEA. The CDR3 sequence: CSVEDKRYSGANVLTF. CDR3 bases: TGCAGCGTTGAGGATAAGAGATACTCTGGGGCCAACGTCCTGACTTTC. The full variable domain, in which reference TRBV29-1 and TRBJ2-6 provide the parts outside the CDR3, is SAVISQKPSRDICQRGTSLTIQCQVDSQVTMMFWYRQQPGQSLTLIATANQGSEATYESGFVIDKFPISRPNLTFSTLTVSNMSPEDSSIYLCSVEDKRYSGANVLTFGAGSRLTVL.

The CDR3 sequence: CASSPRRGRYEQYF. Written as DNA, the CDR3 is TGTGCCAGCAGCCCCCGCCGTGGGCGTTACGAGCAGTACTTC. The chain joins TRBV7-2 to TRBJ2-7; D is uncertain. The V gene's germline CDR1 is SGHTA and CDR2 FQGNSA. The CDR3 has 14 residues. V was cut by 5 bases and J by 4 bases, with 15 bases left in between.

The rearrangement uses TRBV29-1 and TRBJ1-1; D may be TRBD1 (6 bases). The V gene's germline CDR1 is SQVTM and CDR2 ANQGSEA. The V and J ends lost 6 bases and 0 bases respectively, with 11 bases between them. The CDR3 covers 13 residues. The CDR3 protein is CSVADRMNTEAFF. DNA for the CDR3: TGCAGCGTGGCAGACAGGATGAACACTGAAGCTTTCTTT. The full variable domain, with the rest looked up from reference TRBV29-1 and TRBJ1-1, is SAVISQKPSRDICQRGTSLTIQCQVDSQVTMMFWYRQQPGQSLTLIATANQGSEATYESGFVIDKFPISRPNLTFSTLTVSNMSPEDSSIYLCSVADRMNTEAFFGQGTRLTVV.

The chain recombines TRBV2 with TRBJ1-2; possible D gene TRBD1, 5 bases. The CDR3 runs to 15 residues. CDR1 and CDR2 from the germline V gene are SNHLY and FYNNEI. V lost 7 bases, J lost 1 base, and 16 bases lay in between. CDR3 sequence reads: CASNTDSNRNYGYTF. CDR3 DNA: TGTGCCAGCAATACCGACAGCAATCGTAACTATGGCTACACCTTC.

The chain is built from TRBV30 and TRBJ1-5, with no clear D. CDR3 length: 13 amino acids. CDR1 and CDR2 from the germline V gene are GTSNPN and SVGIG (reference sequence). Between the trimmed V and J ends, which lost 1 base and 2 bases, there was a span of 6 bases. CDR3 DNA: TGTGCCTGGAGTGAAGCTGGCAATCAGCCCCAGCATTTT. Encoded protein: CAWSEAGNQPQHF.

The rearrangement uses TRBV20-1 and TRBJ2-7; 10 bases agree with TRBD2. Trimming at V came to 4 bases and at J to 6 bases, leaving 3 bases not matched to a gene. This CDR3 contains 12 residues. The germline V gene encodes CDR1 DFQATT and CDR2 SNEGSKA (reference sequence). The CDR3 protein is CSAKSGGAEQYF. For the CDR3, the DNA is TGCAGTGCTAAAAGCGGGGGGGCCGAGCAGTACTTC.

For this clonotype: One end of the junction does not line up with germline, which may come from a read error. The chain couples TRBV25-1 to TRBJ1-1; TRBD1 matches at 7 bases. The CDR3 covers 18 residues. Germline CDR1 and CDR2: MGHDK and SYGVNS. For the CDR3, the DNA is TGTGCCAGCAGTGGCGACAGGGAGGAGACTTGGGCGAACGCTGAAGCTTTCTTT. This translates into CASSGDREETWANAEAFF. The complete variable domain, with remaining parts taken from reference TRBV25-1 and TRBJ1-1, reads EADIYQTPRYLVIGTGKKITLECSQTMGHDKMYWYQQDPGMELHLIHYSYGVNSTEKGDLSSESTVSRIRTEHFPLTLESARPSHTSQYLCASSGDREETWANAEAFFGQGTRLTVV.

This clonotype showed up just a few times. CDR3 in DNA: TGTGCCAGCAGAATCGACAGGGGGCCGTTCAATGAGCAGTTCTTC. Its protein is CASRIDRGPFNEQFF. J is TRBJ2-1 and V is TRBV6-1; 10 positions match TRBD1. V lost 6 bases and J lost 6; bases outside the gene matches: 8. The CDR3 extends over 15 amino acids. Germline lookup yields CDR1 MNHNS and CDR2 SASEGT.

This clonotype was counted a few times. Written as DNA, the CDR3 is TGTGCCAGCAGTTTATTGTGGGGGACCCAAGAGACCCAGTACTTC. Its translation: CASSLLWGTQETQYF. The chain links TRBV12-3 or TRBV12-4 to TRBJ2-5; D tentatively fits TRBD1 or TRBD2 (5 bases each). V was clipped by 2 bases and J by 1 base, with 11 bases between them. This CDR3 region has 15 residues.

This clonotype was seen a few times. V is TRBV20-1 and J is TRBJ2-7; 7 bases map to TRBD1. The CDR3 sequence is 12 residues long. V dropped 6 bases and J dropped 5; count of bases not matched to a gene: 7. Germline assignment: CDR1 DFQATT and CDR2 SNEGSKA (reference sequence). CDR3 sequence: CSARQGSDEQYF. CDR3 DNA sequence: TGCAGTGCGAGACAGGGTTCCGACGAGCAGTACTTC.

The rearrangement uses TRBV20-1 and TRBJ1-3; possible D gene TRBD1, 5 bases. The CDR3 length is 18 residues. Deletions cut 1 base from V and 4 bases from J, with 23 bases between. Germline V CDR1 and CDR2: DFQATT, SNEGSKA (reference sequence). CDR3: CSARGPQGELWQGNTIYF. The CDR3 DNA follows: TGCAGTGCTAGAGGGCCCCAGGGCGAACTCTGGCAAGGAAACACCATATATTTT.

The V gene is TRBV6-5, the J gene TRBJ2-3; 11 positions match TRBD2. This CDR3 is 15 amino acids long. Germline assignment: CDR1 MNHEY and CDR2 SVGAGI. The V segment lost 6 bases and the J segment 5 bases; nucleotides outside the gene matches: 7. CDR3 amino acids: CASRDSTSGKDTQYF. In DNA, the CDR3 is TGTGCCAGCAGGGACTCGACTAGCGGGAAAGATACGCAGTATTTT.